This passage covers 24 T cell receptor beta chains from one sample sequenced in a study of shared clonotypes between healthy human individuals. Method: immunoSEQ multiplex PCR; TCRdb's copy keeps in-frame clones and lacks some. The sample has 1.6 million or so clones, around 98.5% seen once. Sequencing used naive CD4+ T cells sorted from blood. Described subset: CD45RA+ positively selected. Source of these receptors: a man aged 25 to 40 in good health.

The genes are TRBV29-1 and TRBJ2-5; 10 bases are shared with TRBD2. Trimming removed 7 bases from V and 5 bases from J; junction bases left unmatched: 10. Looked up from germline, CDR1 is SQVTM and CDR2 is ANQGSEA. This CDR3 spans 14 amino acids. The CDR3 DNA follows: TGCAGCGCCACAGCGGGGGGGCAAATGGAGACCCAGTACTTC. Translating it yields CSATAGGQMETQYF.

The gene calls are TRBV28 and TRBJ1-5; D gene uncertain. Per germline, CDR1 MDHEN and CDR2 SYDVKM. This CDR3 region has 15 residues. V was trimmed by 6 bases and J by 2 bases, leaving 14 bases between them. The CDR3 DNA follows: TGTGCCAGCAGGCCCCTGTTCGGTGGCAATCAGCCCCAGCATTTT. It encodes CASRPLFGGNQPQHF.

This chain uses TRBV4-3 with TRBJ2-3; 11 bases align to TRBD2. Losses at the gene ends were 1 base for V and 4 bases for J; bases not matched to a gene: 10. Germline CDR1 LGHNA, CDR2 YSLEER. This CDR3 has 18 amino acids. CDR3 protein: CASSQGTSGHPRPDTQYF. In DNA form, the CDR3 reads TGCGCCAGCAGCCAAGGGACTAGCGGGCACCCGAGGCCAGATACGCAGTATTTT.

The chain has TRBV30 and TRBJ2-1, with TRBD2 matching 8 bases. Germline V gene sequence: CDR1 GTSNPN, CDR2 SVGIG (reference sequence). The CDR3 is made up of 16 amino acids. The V and J ends lost 4 bases and 4 bases, in that order; junction bases with no gene match: 12. The CDR3 loop reads CAWNLPRGGRYNEQFF. CDR3 bases: TGTGCCTGGAATCTCCCTCGCGGGGGGCGATACAATGAGCAGTTCTTC.

This chain uses TRBV27 with TRBJ2-7; 10 nucleotides align to TRBD1. Germline V gene sequence: CDR1 MNHEY, CDR2 SMNVEV (reference sequence). There are 14 residues in the CDR3. The J segment lost 7 bases and the V segment lost 2 bases, leaving 5 bases of the junction unmatched. The DNA for the CDR3 is TGTGCCAGCAGTTTAGGGACAGGGGTAGAAGAGCAGTACTTC. This encodes CASSLGTGVEEQYF.

The chain joins TRBV29-1 to TRBJ2-1; 12 positions agree with TRBD2. Trimming took 4 bases from V and 0 from J; bases not matched to a gene: 7. Germline V gene data show CDR1 as SQVTM and CDR2 as ANQGSEA. The CDR3 sequence is 17 residues long. CDR3 in amino acids: CSVGLLAGGSSYNEQFF. The CDR3 nucleotides are TGCAGCGTTGGTCTCCTAGCGGGAGGGAGCTCCTACAATGAGCAGTTCTTC.

The rearrangement uses TRBV7-2 and TRBJ2-5, with 9 bases aligning to TRBD2. Germline trimming cut 9 bases from V and 1 base from J; bases unmatched to any gene: 0. The CDR3 extends over 12 amino acids. CDR1 SGHTA and CDR2 FQGNSA come from the germline V gene. CDR3 protein: CASSGGQETQYF. The CDR3 DNA sequence: TGTGCCAGTAGCGGGGGCCAAGAGACCCAGTACTTC.

This chain connects TRBV6-1 to TRBJ1-4; no definite D call. Trimming pared 5 bases from V and 6 bases from J, leaving 13 bases between. This CDR3 has 14 residues. Germline V gives CDR1 MNHNS, CDR2 SASEGT. The CDR3, as DNA: TGTGCCAGCAGTCTTCAGAGCTGGTATGAAAAACTGTTTTTT. Encoded protein: CASSLQSWYEKLFF.

V usage is TRBV13 and J usage is TRBJ2-7; TRBD2 matches at 7 bases. The ends lost 3 bases at V and 2 bases at J; junction bases unmatched: 7. The length of the CDR3 is 15 residues. Per germline, CDR1 PRHDT and CDR2 FYEKMQ (reference sequence). The CDR3 coding sequence is TGTGCCAGCAGCTTGAGGTCGGGGGGACCCTACGAGCAGTACTTC. This encodes CASSLRSGGPYEQYF.

In nucleotides, the CDR3 is TGTGCCAGCAGCTCGGCGGGGATTGATACGCAGTATTTT. Amino acid sequence: CASSSAGIDTQYF. The J gene is TRBJ2-3, the V gene TRBV7-9; TRBD2 might be the D (6 bases). Trimming cost V 4 bases and J 6 bases, with 11 bases left between them. The CDR3 spans 13 residues. The V gene's germline CDR1 is SEHNR and CDR2 FQNEAQ (reference sequence). Using reference TRBV7-9 and TRBJ2-3 for the parts outside the CDR3, the full variable domain is DTGVSQNPRHKITKRGQNVTFRCDPISEHNRLYWYRQTLGQGPEFLTYFQNEAQLEKSRLLSDRFSAERPKGSFSTLEIQRTEQGDSAMYLCASSSAGIDTQYFGPGTRLTVL.

This rearrangement joins TRBV15 to TRBJ2-1; TRBD2 aligns across 10 bases. Germline CDR1 and CDR2: LNHNV and YYDKDF (reference sequence). This CDR3 contains 15 residues. The V and J ends lost 5 bases and 0 bases, in that order; junction bases with no gene match: 1. In DNA form, the CDR3 reads TGTGCCACCAGCCTAGCGGGGGTCTCCTACAATGAGCAGTTCTTC. This translates into CATSLAGVSYNEQFF. The variable domain in full, with the rest retrieved from reference TRBV15 and TRBJ2-1, is DAMVIQNPRYQVTQFGKPVTLSCSQTLNHNVMYWYQQKSSQAPKLLFHYYDKDFNNEADTPDNFQSRRPNTSFCFLDIRSPGLGDTAMYLCATSLAGVSYNEQFFGPGTRLTVL.

This chain uses TRBV5-1 with TRBJ2-7; 12 nucleotides agree with TRBD2. J was trimmed by 5 bases and V by 4 bases; bases with no gene match: 7. The germline CDR1 and CDR2 sequences are SGHRS and YFSETQ. The CDR3 consists of 15 residues. The DNA for the CDR3 is TGCGCCAGCAGCCTCTTGACTAGCGGGAGTAACGAGCAGTACTTC. Protein: CASSLLTSGSNEQYF.

The chain uses TRBV27 and TRBJ2-1; 9 nucleotides match TRBD1. Looked up from germline, CDR1 is MNHEY and CDR2 is SMNVEV (reference sequence). The CDR3 runs 15 residues. The V gene end was trimmed by 6 bases and the J gene end by 9 bases; junction bases not matched to a gene: 12. As DNA, the CDR3 is TGTGCCAGCAGCGGGACAGGGCGCACACTATCTGAGCAGTTCTTC. This encodes CASSGTGRTLSEQFF.

The rearrangement links TRBV19 to TRBJ2-5; 10 bases are a match to TRBD2. Germline-derived CDR1 and CDR2 are LNHDA and SQIVND (reference sequence). There are 13 residues in the CDR3. V was pared by 3 bases and J by 7 bases, with 2 bases of the junction left unmatched. The CDR3 nucleotides read TGTGCCAGTAGTATCCAGCGGGGGGGGACCCAGTACTTC. This encodes CASSIQRGGTQYF.

This chain joins TRBV2 and TRBJ1-5; D may be TRBD1 (5 bases). Germline V CDR1 and CDR2: SNHLY, FYNNEI. The CDR3 has 16 amino acids. V lost 4 bases and J 2 bases, leaving 15 bases between the germline ends. The CDR3 loop reads CASSAWQGGGNQPQHF. Here the CDR3 DNA reads TGTGCCAGCAGTGCCTGGCAGGGTGGAGGCAATCAGCCCCAGCATTTT.

With respect to this clone: The sample holds other DNA sequences that translate to the same CDR3. V gene TRBV28 combines with J gene TRBJ2-7; D remains ambiguous. The CDR3 contains 11 residues. The V end lost 5 bases, the J end lost 2 bases, and 4 bases lay between the germline ends. Germline V gene lookup returns CDR1 MDHEN and CDR2 SYDVKM. The CDR3 DNA follows: TGTGCCAGCAGTCCCACCTACGAGCAGTACTTC. This translates into CASSPTYEQYF.

V is TRBV12-5 and J is TRBJ1-1, with a tentative D call TRBD1 (6 bases). V was cut by 1 base and J by 5 bases, with 11 bases left in between. CDR1 and CDR2 (germline): LGHNT, FRNRAP. CDR3 length equals 14 residues. CDR3 amino acids: CASGLGTARTEAFF. CDR3 nucleotides: TGTGCTAGTGGTTTGGGGACAGCGAGGACTGAAGCTTTCTTT.

The chain links TRBV28 to TRBJ1-5; TRBD1 might be the D (6 bases). V lost 2 bases and J 0 bases, leaving 14 bases between the germline ends. Germline CDR1 and CDR2: MDHEN and SYDVKM. The CDR3 covers 17 residues. The CDR3 coding sequence is TGTGCCAGCAGTTTAATTCACAGGGCCTATAGCAATCAGCCCCAGCATTTT. Its translation: CASSLIHRAYSNQPQHF.

V and J are TRBV19 and TRBJ1-1; D ambiguous. Trimming took off 6 bases at V and 0 bases at J, with 5 bases between the two ends. Germline V gene data show CDR1 as LNHDA and CDR2 as SQIVND (reference sequence). This CDR3 region has 12 residues. CDR3 coding DNA: TGTGCCAGTAGGTTCCTGAACACTGAAGCTTTCTTT. Its translation: CASRFLNTEAFF. The whole variable domain, remainder taken from reference TRBV19 and TRBJ1-1, is DGGITQSPKYLFRKEGQNVTLSCEQNLNHDAMYWYRQDPGQGLRLIYYSQIVNDFQKGDIAEGYSVSREKKESFPLTVTSAQKNPTAFYLCASRFLNTEAFFGQGTRLTVV.

The chain employs TRBV6-4 and TRBJ1-1; 11 bases agree with TRBD1. Germline V gene data show CDR1 as MRHNA and CDR2 as SNTAGT. The CDR3 sequence is 15 residues long. V gave up 3 bases and J gave up 8 bases; unmatched junction bases: 8. CDR3: CASSESGQGAGEAFF. The CDR3 DNA is TGTGCCAGCAGTGAATCTGGACAGGGGGCGGGCGAAGCTTTCTTT.

The chain carries TRBV5-6 and TRBJ2-2; no firm D call. CDR1 and CDR2 from the germline V gene are SGHDT and YYEEEE. This CDR3 spans 16 amino acids. Trimming took off 1 base at V and 5 bases at J, with 15 bases between the two ends. CDR3: CASSLLFPWQTGELFF. CDR3 DNA: TGTGCCAGCAGCTTGTTGTTCCCCTGGCAGACCGGGGAGCTGTTTTTT.

The chain combines TRBV6-6 with TRBJ2-5, with 8 bases lining up with TRBD1. Looked up from germline, CDR1 is MNHNY and CDR2 is SVGAGI (reference sequence). CDR3 length: 15 amino acids. The V and J ends lost 7 bases and 5 bases, in that order; junction bases with no gene match: 12. The CDR3 DNA sequence: TGTGCCAGCACGAGAGGACAGGGAGGATTGGAGACCCAGTACTTC. Protein product: CASTRGQGGLETQYF.

The gene calls are TRBV18 and TRBJ2-7; D possibly corresponds to TRBD1 (7 bases). Germline V gene sequence: CDR1 KGHSH, CDR2 LQKENI. The V end lost 2 bases, the J end lost 6 bases, and 17 bases lay between the germline ends. The CDR3 has 15 amino acids. The CDR3 here is CASSPRDSGWSEQYF. CDR3 DNA sequence: TGTGCCAGCTCACCAAGGGACAGCGGGTGGAGCGAGCAGTACTTC.

V is TRBV5-1 and J is TRBJ2-1, with 7 bases identical to TRBD2. J was trimmed by 5 bases and V by 2 bases; bases with no gene match: 7. This CDR3 comprises 15 residues. Germline V gene data show CDR1 as SGHRS and CDR2 as YFSETQ. The CDR3 sequence is CASSLKRGRDNEQFF. The CDR3 DNA sequence: TGCGCCAGCAGCTTAAAGCGGGGACGAGACAATGAGCAGTTCTTC.